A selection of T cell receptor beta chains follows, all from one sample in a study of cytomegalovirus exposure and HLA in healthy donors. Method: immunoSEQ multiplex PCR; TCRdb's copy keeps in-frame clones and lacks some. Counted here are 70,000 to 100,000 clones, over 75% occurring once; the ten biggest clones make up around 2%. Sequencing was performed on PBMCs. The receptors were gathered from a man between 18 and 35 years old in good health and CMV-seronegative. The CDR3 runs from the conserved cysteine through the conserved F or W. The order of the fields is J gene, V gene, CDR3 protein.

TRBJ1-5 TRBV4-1 CASSQDPGVQGRQPQHF
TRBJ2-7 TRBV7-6 CASSLGSGGASSYEQYF
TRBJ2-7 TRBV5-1 CASRLRQGNPYEQYF
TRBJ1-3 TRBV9 CASSVAGESSGNTIYF
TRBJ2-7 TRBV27 CASGRAVYEQYF
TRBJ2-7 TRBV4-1 CASSQTGGSSYEQYF
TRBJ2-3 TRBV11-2 CASSPPAGGYTQYF
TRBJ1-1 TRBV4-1 CASSQKEEPGTEAFF
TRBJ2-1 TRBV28 CASRTSGGQNEQFF
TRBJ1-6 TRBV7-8 CASSLEFGSSPLHF
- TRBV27 CASSPLAGVPYEQYF
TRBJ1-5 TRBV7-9 CARSLDRGQQSNQPQHF
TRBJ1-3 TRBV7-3 CASSLICSGNTIYF
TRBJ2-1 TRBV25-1 CASSATGATYNEQFF
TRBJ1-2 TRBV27 CASTRQGFLYGYTF
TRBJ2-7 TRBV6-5 CASSYDRAGFEQYF
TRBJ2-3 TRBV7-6 CASSSRSGGAADTQYF
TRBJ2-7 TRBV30 CAWSVRYEQYF
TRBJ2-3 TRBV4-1 CASRQGTNTQYF
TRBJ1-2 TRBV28 CASTQGRGDGYTF
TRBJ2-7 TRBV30 CAWSRGTSGTLRYF
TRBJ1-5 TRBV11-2 CASRETHSNQPQHF
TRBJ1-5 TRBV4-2 CASSQGTTGFSNQPQHF
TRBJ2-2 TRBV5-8 CARWTGRYTGELFF
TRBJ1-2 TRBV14 CASSASGTGGGYGYTF
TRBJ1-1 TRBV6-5 CASSGEITGGTEAFF
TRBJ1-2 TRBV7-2 CASSSSLPLRNYGYTF
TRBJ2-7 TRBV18 CASSPRDRTEGYF
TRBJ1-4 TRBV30 CASGTATNEKLFF
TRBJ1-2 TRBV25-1 CASSGPGTGWGGYTF
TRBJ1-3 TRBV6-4 CASSEDPGGGNTIYF
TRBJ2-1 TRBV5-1 CASSSGESPYNEQFF
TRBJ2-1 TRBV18 CASSPPSGGQGEQFF
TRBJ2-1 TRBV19 CASSITSGGRNEQFF
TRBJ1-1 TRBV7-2 CASRRTGGREDEAFF
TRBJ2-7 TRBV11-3 CASSAGESSYEQYF
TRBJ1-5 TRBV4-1 CASSQNRQAVSNQPQHF
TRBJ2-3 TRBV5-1 CASRRRDGTDTQYF
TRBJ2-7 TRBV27 CASSRLTSGYEQYF
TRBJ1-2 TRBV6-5 CASMDSGYGYTF
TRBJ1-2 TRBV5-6 CASSLGPGDYGYTF
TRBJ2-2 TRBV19 CASSIDSKLAGELFF
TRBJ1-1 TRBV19 CASREQGFGTEAFF
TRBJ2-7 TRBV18 CASSPSGQGDKYF
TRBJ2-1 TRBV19 CASRIGVNEQFF
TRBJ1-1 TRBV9 CASSVQGAQGTEAFF
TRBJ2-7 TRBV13 CASSREDITYEQYF
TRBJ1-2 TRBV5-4 CASSLVGNSYGYTF
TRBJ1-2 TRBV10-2 CASSEFEGSNYGYTF
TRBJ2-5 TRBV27 CASSPRLAGAQETQYF
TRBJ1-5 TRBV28 CASSLSGGRGVQPQHF
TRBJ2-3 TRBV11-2 CASSSRQGFVTDTQYF
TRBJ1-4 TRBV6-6 CATVPATNEKLFF
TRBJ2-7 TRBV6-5 CASSERQVDEQYF
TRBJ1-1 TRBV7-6 CASSFTDLTEAFF